These 26 T cell receptor beta chains were all obtained from the same sample, sequenced in a study of T cell changes during pregnancy in multiple sclerosis (dated by TCRdb to about 2019). The receptor library was made with the immunoSEQ multiplex PCR assay. Drawn from immuneACCESS, this table holds only the in-frame rearrangements with V and J called that TCRdb kept. Clones are partly lost; checked studies trace under half to an unresolved V gene and leave the rest unexplained. The sample has about 38,000 clones on record, around 91% of them singletons. About 0.57% of the sample comes from the top ten. The sequences come from CD4+ T cells from peripheral blood mononuclear cells, collected in the second trimester of pregnancy. All receptors derive from a female donor with multiple sclerosis, enrolled in a pregnancy study.

The chain joins TRBV19 to TRBJ1-4; 7 bases align to TRBD1. The J segment lost 6 bases and the V segment lost 6 bases, leaving 10 bases of the junction unmatched. CDR3 length: 15 residues. Germline V CDR1 and CDR2: LNHDA, SQIVND (reference sequence). Here the CDR3 reads CASRDTGVFDEKLFF. The CDR3 DNA sequence: TGTGCCAGTAGGGACACAGGGGTATTCGATGAAAAACTGTTTTTT.

This chain's CDR3 is CSVSAGGSNTGELFF. In DNA form, the CDR3 reads TGCAGCGTTTCAGCGGGAGGGTCGAACACCGGGGAGCTGTTTTTT. The chain couples TRBV29-1 to TRBJ2-2; 10 nucleotides agree with TRBD2. This CDR3 has 15 amino acids. The J segment lost 0 bases and the V segment lost 5 bases, leaving 3 bases of the junction unmatched. Germline V gene lookup returns CDR1 SQVTM and CDR2 ANQGSEA.

The chain uses TRBV6-1 and TRBJ2-5; TRBD1 is a possible D gene (6 bases). The CDR3 extends over 14 amino acids. Germline lookup yields CDR1 MNHNS and CDR2 SASEGT. V lost 4 bases and J lost 4, with 13 bases in between. The CDR3 protein is CASSGVRGRETQYF. In DNA form, the CDR3 reads TGTGCCAGCAGTGGGGTCAGGGGCCGAGAGACCCAGTACTTC.

The rearrangement joins TRBV11-3 to TRBJ2-1, with 13 nucleotides matching TRBD2. This CDR3 has 18 residues. J gave up 1 base and V 5 bases, and 8 bases lay outside the gene matches. CDR1 and CDR2 (germline): SGHNT, YENEEA. The chain's CDR3 is CASSPTSGRARSYNEQFF. CDR3 nucleotide sequence: TGTGCCAGCAGCCCCACTAGCGGGAGGGCCAGGTCCTACAATGAGCAGTTCTTC.

This chain links TRBV2 with TRBJ2-1; 8 bases are a match to TRBD2. Germline V gives CDR1 SNHLY, CDR2 FYNNEI. This CDR3 has 15 residues. Germline trimming cut 7 bases from V and 3 bases from J; bases unmatched to any gene: 8. The CDR3 is CASIETSGVYNEQFF. The CDR3 DNA reads as TGTGCCAGCATAGAAACTAGCGGCGTCTACAATGAGCAGTTCTTC.

V gene TRBV10-3 combines with J gene TRBJ2-5; TRBD2 matches at 8 bases. The germline CDR1 and CDR2 sequences are ENHRY and SYGVKD. V dropped 10 bases and J dropped 5; count of bases not matched to a gene: 15. The CDR3 is 15 residues long. CDR3 region: CATQLSGIIGETQYF. In nucleotides, the CDR3 is TGTGCCACTCAGCTTAGCGGGATAATAGGGGAGACCCAGTACTTC.

In this sample, this clone turned up once. V usage is TRBV7-2 and J usage is TRBJ1-3, with 7 nucleotides matching TRBD1. The junction had 5 bases not matched to a gene; V was cut back by 5 bases and J by 4 bases. This CDR3 contains 14 residues. Looked up from germline, CDR1 is SGHTA and CDR2 is FQGNSA. The DNA for the CDR3 is TGTGCCAGCAGCGAATGGACAGGAGGAAACACCATATATTTT. Encoded protein: CASSEWTGGNTIYF.

The chain is built from TRBV5-4 and TRBJ1-1, with D unclear. This CDR3 region has 14 residues. Between the trimmed V and J ends, which lost 6 bases and 0 bases, there was a span of 12 bases. Germline-derived CDR1 and CDR2 are SGHNT and YYREEE (reference sequence). CDR3 in DNA: TGTGCCAGCACCACGGGAGGGTTGAACACTGAAGCTTTCTTT. This gives the protein CASTTGGLNTEAFF.

The genes are TRBV27 and TRBJ2-2; a weak D match, TRBD1 (6 bases). The CDR3 consists of 16 residues. The germline V gene encodes CDR1 MNHEY and CDR2 SMNVEV (reference sequence). V shed 5 bases and J shed 5 bases, with 18 bases lying between them. The CDR3, as DNA: TGTGCCAGCAGTCGCCTGACAGGTCGCGGAACCGGGGAGCTGTTTTTT. Its translation: CASSRLTGRGTGELFF.

This clone was picked up one time. The V and J genes are TRBV7-2 and TRBJ1-4; 7 bases line up with TRBD1. The CDR3 loop spans 15 amino acids. From germline, CDR1 is SGHTA and CDR2 FQGNSA. V shed 0 bases and J 10 bases; nucleotides not matched to a gene: 8. CDR3 region: CASSLAQRQGGKLFF. The CDR3 DNA follows: TGTGCCAGCAGCTTAGCCCAAAGACAGGGCGGAAAACTGTTTTTT.

This chain links TRBV6-1 with TRBJ1-3; TRBD1 is a possible D gene (5 bases). Trimming cost V 4 bases and J 3 bases, with 10 bases left between them. The CDR3 spans 14 residues. The germline CDR1 and CDR2 sequences are MNHNS and SASEGT. CDR3 loop: CASSVATDGNTIYF. The CDR3 DNA sequence: TGTGCCAGCAGTGTGGCGACAGATGGAAACACCATATATTTT.

This clone was seen once. The chain is built from TRBV2 and TRBJ2-7; 7 nucleotides match TRBD2. The CDR3 extends over 14 amino acids. V trimming: 3 bases; J trimming: 4 bases; junction bases outside the gene matches: 6. Germline V gives CDR1 SNHLY, CDR2 FYNNEI. This CDR3 reads CASSDGSGWYEQYF. The CDR3 nucleotides are TGTGCCAGCAGTGACGGTAGCGGGTGGTACGAGCAGTACTTC.

To note about this clone: Germline and junction disagree at one end, which may indicate a read error. J is TRBJ2-5 and V is TRBV7-7; 7 bases fit TRBD1. The CDR3 sequence is 15 residues long. Per the germline V gene, CDR1 is SSHAT and CDR2 is FNYEAQ (reference sequence). The CDR3 region has the DNA TGTGCTAGCAGCTTCATGACAGGGTTCCAAGAGACCCAGTACTTC. Its translation is CASSFMTGFQETQYF.

This clone was detected only a few times. The J gene is TRBJ1-2, the V gene TRBV7-9, with 7 bases matching TRBD1. Germline CDR1 reads SEHNR; CDR2 reads FQNEAQ (reference sequence). The CDR3 contains 14 residues. V shed 5 bases, J shed 4 bases, and the junction held 7 bases outside the gene matches. The CDR3 reads CASSPQTGIYGYTF. CDR3 sequence (DNA): TGTGCCAGCAGCCCCCAGACAGGGATCTATGGCTACACCTTC.

The chain recombines TRBV5-1 with TRBJ2-3, with TRBD1 matching over 9 bases. The CDR3 spans 15 residues. After removal of 5 bases from V and 6 bases from J, the junction contained 10 bases not matched to a gene. Germline values: CDR1 SGHRS, CDR2 YFSETQ. CDR3 in amino acids: CASSEGDRVVDTQYF. For the CDR3, the DNA is TGCGCCAGCAGTGAAGGGGACAGGGTTGTGGATACGCAGTATTTT. Using reference TRBV5-1 and TRBJ2-3 for the parts outside the CDR3, the full variable domain is KAGVTQTPRYLIKTRGQQVTLSCSPISGHRSVSWYQQTPGQGLQFLFEYFSETQRNKGNFPGRFSGRQFSNSRSEMNVSTLELGDSALYLCASSEGDRVVDTQYFGPGTRLTVL.

The rearrangement joins TRBV19 to TRBJ2-1; 10 bases agree with TRBD2. The V and J ends lost 6 bases and 5 bases, in that order; junction bases with no gene match: 13. Germline CDR1 and CDR2: LNHDA and SQIVND (reference sequence). The CDR3 totals 17 residues. The CDR3 loop is CASRLAGSLISNNEQFF. The CDR3 region has the DNA TGTGCCAGTAGACTAGCGGGGTCCTTAATTTCAAACAATGAGCAGTTCTTC.

The CDR3, as DNA: TGTGCCAGCAGCTTGGTTGCGGGGGGAGATACGCAGTATTTT. It specifies CASSLVAGGDTQYF. V gene TRBV5-8 combines with J gene TRBJ2-3; 8 positions agree with TRBD2. This CDR3 is built from 14 residues. Germline assignment: CDR1 SGHTS and CDR2 YDEGEE. V trimming: 0 bases; J trimming: 5 bases; junction bases outside the gene matches: 2. Looking up the rest from reference TRBV5-8 and TRBJ2-3 gives the full variable domain: EAGVTQSPTHLIKTRGQQATLRCSPISGHTSVYWYQQALGLGLQFLLWYDEGEERNRGNFPPRFSGRQFPNYSSELNVNALELEDSALYLCASSLVAGGDTQYFGPGTRLTVL.

The chain couples TRBV7-3 to TRBJ2-1; 7 bases align to TRBD2. Germline CDR1 is SGHTA and CDR2 is FQGTGA. The CDR3 is made up of 14 amino acids. The V segment lost 5 bases and the J segment 6 bases; nucleotides outside the gene matches: 7. CDR3 nucleotide sequence: TGTGCCAGCAGCCTTAGCGGGCCCCTCAATGAGCAGTTCTTC. Amino acid sequence: CASSLSGPLNEQFF.

The chain joins TRBV4-3 to TRBJ1-3, with TRBD1 matching 10 bases. Trimming cost V 3 bases and J 6 bases; bases outside gene matches: 5. Germline V CDR1 and CDR2: LGHNA, YSLEER. CDR3 length: 15 residues. Here the CDR3 DNA reads TGCGCCAGCAGCCAGGTCGGGACAGGGGAAAACACCATATATTTT. This codes for CASSQVGTGENTIYF.

This chain joins TRBV6-1 and TRBJ2-1; TRBD2 agrees at 7 bases. Germline V gene lookup returns CDR1 MNHNS and CDR2 SASEGT. This CDR3 region has 12 residues. The junction had 6 bases not matched to a gene; V was cut back by 1 base and J by 15 bases. CDR3 nucleotides: TGTGCCAGCAGTGAAGAATTTGGGGGGGGGTTCTTC. Translation gives CASSEEFGGGFF.

The V gene is TRBV12-5, the J gene TRBJ2-1; 7 bases match TRBD2. The CDR3 has 22 amino acids. The V gene's germline CDR1 is LGHNT and CDR2 FRNRAP. With 0 bases clipped from V and 5 bases from J, the junction kept 25 bases outside the gene matches. The CDR3 bases are TGTGCTAGTGGTTTGGTACCCTGGGGGGAGTTTGGGGAGGGGTTTGTTCACAATGAGCAGTTCTTC. Translation gives CASGLVPWGEFGEGFVHNEQFF.

V is TRBV2 and J is TRBJ2-7, with 8 bases lining up with TRBD2. The germline V gene encodes CDR1 SNHLY and CDR2 FYNNEI. This CDR3 comprises 13 residues. V gave up 8 bases and J gave up 2 bases; unmatched junction bases: 5. The CDR3 nucleotides read TGTGCCAGCGGGGCGGGAGGCCCCTACGAGCAGTACTTC. Its protein product is CASGAGGPYEQYF.

V and J are TRBV6-1 and TRBJ1-1; D is possibly TRBD1 (5 bases). There are 15 residues in the CDR3. The germline V gene has CDR1 MNHNS and CDR2 SASEGT. Trimming took off 7 bases at V and 0 bases at J, with 15 bases between the two ends. This chain's CDR3 is CASTQIDRMNTEAFF. CDR3 DNA sequence: TGTGCCAGCACACAAATCGACAGAATGAACACTGAAGCTTTCTTT.

J is TRBJ2-1 and V is TRBV28, with D tentatively TRBD2 (6 bases). Trimming took 1 base from V and 5 from J, leaving 15 bases between them. This CDR3 region has 16 residues. The germline V gene has CDR1 MDHEN and CDR2 SYDVKM. The CDR3, as DNA: TGTGCCAGCAGTTTATCAGGCGGGAAGGGCCACAATGAGCAGTTCTTC. It encodes CASSLSGGKGHNEQFF.

The chain recombines TRBV9 with TRBJ2-1; 7 nucleotides line up with TRBD2. The CDR3 contains 15 residues. V lost 2 bases and J lost 7; bases outside the gene matches: 9. Per the germline V gene, CDR1 is SGDLS and CDR2 is YYNGEE. In DNA form, the CDR3 reads TGTGCCAGCAGCGTTACTAGCGTTGGGGGGAATGAGCAGTTCTTC. This encodes CASSVTSVGGNEQFF.

This CDR3 reads CASSIGGLRGGELFF. The CDR3 DNA reads as TGTGCCAGTAGTATAGGGGGACTTCGGGGCGGGGAGCTGTTTTTT. The chain uses TRBV19 and TRBJ2-2; TRBD2 might be the D (6 bases). The CDR3 length is 15 residues. The V end lost 1 base, the J end lost 7 bases, and 13 bases lay between the germline ends. Germline loops: CDR1 LNHDA, CDR2 SQIVND (reference sequence). The full variable domain, its missing parts supplied by reference TRBV19 and TRBJ2-2, is DGGITQSPKYLFRKEGQNVTLSCEQNLNHDAMYWYRQDPGQGLRLIYYSQIVNDFQKGDIAEGYSVSREKKESFPLTVTSAQKNPTAFYLCASSIGGLRGGELFFGEGSRLTVL.